The 13 T cell receptor beta chains below were found in one sample sequenced in a study of T cell responses to AZD1222 COVID-19 vaccine. This table comes from immunoSEQ multiplex PCR, and its TCRdb copy is limited to in-frame clones, with some not included. The sample carries about 130,000 clones, about 89% recorded once. Source: peripheral blood, taken 28 days after the second AZD1222 dose. All receptors come from an adult who received the AZD1222 COVID-19 vaccine.

V gene TRBV6-6 combines with J gene TRBJ1-5; TRBD1 agrees at 10 bases. Germline V lookup: CDR1 MNHNY, CDR2 SVGAGI (reference sequence). Trimming took 6 bases from V and 6 from J; bases not matched to a gene: 8. The CDR3 spans 15 residues. The CDR3 nucleotides are TGTGCCAGCAGCCCGACAGGGGGCCCCCCTCAGCCCCAGCATTTT. It is translated as CASSPTGGPPQPQHF.

V gene TRBV7-8 combines with J gene TRBJ1-5; D unclear. This CDR3 is 13 amino acids long. Trimming took off 5 bases at V and 1 base at J, with 6 bases between the two ends. The germline CDR1 and CDR2 sequences are SGHVS and FQNEAQ. In DNA, the CDR3 is TGTGCCAGCAGCACGGACAGCAATCAGCCCCAGCATTTT. It translates to CASSTDSNQPQHF.

The chain joins TRBV6-5 to TRBJ1-2, with 7 bases that match TRBD1. There are 14 residues in the CDR3. Germline V lookup: CDR1 MNHEY, CDR2 SVGAGI. The V and J ends lost 5 bases and 3 bases, in that order; junction bases with no gene match: 6. The DNA of the CDR3 is TGTGCCAGCAGTCAGATTGACAGGGACTATGGCTACACCTTC. The encoded protein is CASSQIDRDYGYTF.

This clone was recorded once. The chain combines TRBV5-1 with TRBJ1-1; 7 bases are a match to TRBD1. Germline V gene sequence: CDR1 SGHRS, CDR2 YFSETQ. The CDR3 is 11 amino acids. The V segment lost 5 bases and the J segment 7 bases; nucleotides outside the gene matches: 2. The CDR3 loop reads CASRTGNEAFF. CDR3 coding DNA: TGCGCCAGCAGGACAGGGAATGAAGCTTTCTTT.

V and J are TRBV7-9 and TRBJ2-1; TRBD2 matches 8 bases. V trimming: 2 bases; J trimming: 4 bases; junction bases outside the gene matches: 7. In germline, CDR1 is SEHNR, CDR2 FQNEAQ (reference sequence). This CDR3 contains 16 residues. The CDR3 region has the DNA TGTGCCAGCAGCTTATATCCCGCTAGCGGGTACAATGAGCAGTTCTTC. Amino acid sequence: CASSLYPASGYNEQFF.

The chain uses TRBV6-4 and TRBJ1-2; D is possibly TRBD1 (5 bases). This CDR3 has 13 amino acids. The V gene's germline CDR1 is MRHNA and CDR2 SNTAGT. V lost 0 bases and J lost 8, with 10 bases in between. CDR3 nucleotides: TGTGCCAGCAGTGACTCTTGGGGGGACGGCTACACCTTC. It codes for CASSDSWGDGYTF.

As for this clone: The same CDR3 arises from other DNA sequences in this sample as well. This chain connects TRBV19 to TRBJ1-2, with 12 positions matching TRBD1. The V and J ends lost 4 bases and 4 bases, in that order; junction bases with no gene match: 4. The CDR3 loop spans 15 amino acids. Per germline, CDR1 LNHDA and CDR2 SQIVND (reference sequence). The CDR3 loop is CASSTGTGGGYGYTF. CDR3 nucleotides: TGTGCCAGTAGTACCGGGACAGGGGGCGGCTATGGCTACACCTTC.

The chain couples TRBV11-2 to TRBJ2-2; a possible D gene is TRBD2 (6 bases). Per the germline V gene, CDR1 is SGHAT and CDR2 is FQNNGV. V was clipped by 2 bases and J by 3 bases, with 10 bases between them. The CDR3 runs 15 residues. This CDR3 is CASSLFGGDTGELFF. The CDR3 nucleotides read TGTGCCAGCAGCTTATTCGGAGGGGACACCGGGGAGCTGTTTTTT.

The V and J genes are TRBV27 and TRBJ2-1; tentative D call: TRBD1 (6 bases). In germline, CDR1 is MNHEY, CDR2 SMNVEV (reference sequence). Trimming took 6 bases from V and 6 from J, leaving 15 bases between them. The CDR3 length is 14 residues. The CDR3 sequence is CASRFLGAPNEQFF. The CDR3 nucleotides are TGTGCCAGCAGGTTCCTGGGGGCGCCCAATGAGCAGTTCTTC.

This sequence joins TRBV30 and TRBJ1-1, with 12 bases that match TRBD1. The trim removed 2 bases at V and 6 bases at J, leaving 4 bases unmatched. The CDR3 runs 14 residues. Per germline, CDR1 GTSNPN and CDR2 SVGIG (reference sequence). CDR3 amino acids: CAWSKRDRGPEAFF. The CDR3 DNA reads as TGTGCCTGGAGTAAACGGGACAGGGGGCCTGAAGCTTTCTTT.

The chain links TRBV5-4 to TRBJ2-3; 11 bases are a match to TRBD2. The CDR3 is 17 residues long. Germline CDR1 SGHNT, CDR2 YYREEE (reference sequence). V shed 4 bases, J shed 0 bases, and the junction held 7 bases outside the gene matches. The CDR3 nucleotides are TGTGCCAGCAGCGCCGGGACTAGCGGCTATAGCACAGATACGCAGTATTTT. It is translated as CASSAGTSGYSTDTQYF.

This sequence joins TRBV27 and TRBJ2-7, with a tentative D call TRBD1 (6 bases). V dropped 4 bases and J dropped 0 bases, with 13 bases sitting between them. This CDR3 has 15 residues. Looked up from germline, CDR1 is MNHEY and CDR2 is SMNVEV (reference sequence). The CDR3 nucleotides read TGTGCCAGCAGTTCCCACAGGGTTGGCTCCTACGAGCAGTACTTC. Translated, it gives CASSSHRVGSYEQYF.

The J gene is TRBJ1-5, the V gene TRBV28; the D is unclear. The V gene's germline CDR1 is MDHEN and CDR2 SYDVKM. The V and J ends lost 1 base and 4 bases respectively, with 14 bases between them. This CDR3 has 16 amino acids. CDR3 DNA sequence: TGTGCCAGCAGTTTATTGGATTTCAAACTTAATCAGCCCCAGCATTTT. The encoded protein is CASSLLDFKLNQPQHF.